The 30 T cell receptor beta chains below all came from one sample that was sequenced in a study of blood T cell repertoires in COVID-19 (dated by TCRdb to between 2020 and 2021). The library was prepared using the immunoSEQ multiplex PCR assay. In TCRdb, the immuneACCESS table is reduced to in-frame sequences with V and J assigned. These tables do not hold every clone; where another copy was compared, an unresolved V gene accounts for under half, and the others remain unexplained. A total of 180,000 or so clones appear in this sample, about four fifths of them only once. 9.5% to 11% of the sample is taken by the ten largest. Material: peripheral blood. The receptors shown here come from a woman aged 40 to 55 with COVID-19, enrolled during active disease.

The chain employs TRBV7-3 and TRBJ2-2; D is undetermined. Germline V lookup: CDR1 SGHTA, CDR2 FQGTGA. V lost 6 bases to trimming and J lost 8 bases, with 10 bases between them. The CDR3 is 12 amino acids. The chain's CDR3 is CASSESPGELFF. The DNA for the CDR3 is TGTGCCAGCAGTGAGAGCCCAGGGGAGCTGTTTTTT. The variable domain in full, with the rest retrieved from reference TRBV7-3 and TRBJ2-2, is GAGVSQTPSNKVTEKGKYVELRCDPISGHTALYWYRQSLGQGPEFLIYFQGTGAADDSGLPNDRFFAVRPEGSVSTLKIQRTERGDSAVYLCASSESPGELFFGEGSRLTVL.

The chain joins TRBV10-1 to TRBJ2-1; 8 positions agree with TRBD2. Losses at the gene ends were 4 bases for V and 11 bases for J; bases not matched to a gene: 19. The CDR3 extends over 17 amino acids. Germline V gives CDR1 WNHNN, CDR2 SYGVQD (reference sequence). The CDR3 DNA reads as TGCGCCAGCAGTGGGTCCCCAGCGGGGGCCACCATGGGTCAGCAGTTCTTC. It is translated as CASSGSPAGATMGQQFF.

The rearrangement links TRBV3-1 (or the pseudogene TRBV3-2) to TRBJ2-2, with D hard to call. The CDR3 runs 14 residues. The V end was cut by 1 base, the J end by 3 bases, with 6 bases between. Germline CDR1 LGHDT, CDR2 YNNKEL (reference sequence). The CDR3 loop reads CASSQVRDTGELFF. The CDR3 DNA follows: TGTGCCAGCAGCCAAGTTCGGGACACCGGGGAGCTGTTTTTT.

Comment on this clone: The junction departs from the called germline gene at one end, perhaps through a read error. V is TRBV19 and J is TRBJ2-4; no firm D call. The CDR3 spans 13 residues. Germline V lookup: CDR1 LNHDA, CDR2 SQIVND (reference sequence). CDR3 in amino acids: CASSIVAEHYENF. The DNA for the CDR3 is TGTGCCAGTAGTATAGTAGCAGAACACTACGAGAACTTC.

The DNA of the CDR3 is TGTGCCAGCAGCTTGGTTGCTAGCGGGATCCGGGGATGGGAGACCCAGTACTTC. Its translation is CASSLVASGIRGWETQYF. The chain uses TRBV5-6 and TRBJ2-5; 9 positions match TRBD2. CDR1 SGHDT and CDR2 YYEEEE come from the germline V gene. The CDR3 runs 18 residues. After removal of 0 bases from V and 5 bases from J, the junction contained 14 bases not matched to a gene. Using reference TRBV5-6 and TRBJ2-5 for the parts outside the CDR3, the full variable domain is DAGVTQSPTHLIKTRGQQVTLRCSPKSGHDTVSWYQQALGQGPQFIFQYYEEEERQRGNFPDRFSGHQFPNYSSELNVNALLLGDSALYLCASSLVASGIRGWETQYFGPGTRLLVL.

V gene TRBV6-4 combines with J gene TRBJ1-5, with D unresolved. This CDR3 is 18 amino acids long. The V gene lost 6 bases and the J gene lost 2 bases, with 23 bases spanning the gap. In germline, CDR1 is MRHNA, CDR2 SNTAGT. DNA for the CDR3: TGTGCCAGCAGAGCCGGCAGGTCCGTTCTGATCCGCAATCAGCCCCAGCATTTT. Translating it yields CASRAGRSVLIRNQPQHF.

This clone was seen many times. This chain links TRBV24-1 with TRBJ2-1; perhaps TRBD1 as D (6 bases). In germline, CDR1 is KGHDR, CDR2 SFDVKD. The CDR3 has 17 amino acids. Trimming shortened V by 4 bases and J by 6 bases, and 21 bases separated the two germline ends. The CDR3 region is CATSDSRGHSPPNEQFF. In DNA, the CDR3 is TGTGCCACCAGTGACTCTCGGGGACACAGTCCTCCCAATGAGCAGTTCTTC.

V is TRBV6-5 and J is TRBJ1-5, with 9 positions matching TRBD1. The germline V gene encodes CDR1 MNHEY and CDR2 SVGAGI. With V trimmed by 5 bases and J by 4 bases, 3 bases remained unmatched. CDR3 length: 14 residues. The CDR3 bases are TGTGCCAGCAGTCACGGACAGGGGAATCAGCCCCAGCATTTT. Translation gives CASSHGQGNQPQHF.

The chain couples TRBV6-2 or TRBV6-3 to TRBJ1-5; tentative D call: TRBD1 (6 bases). Germline CDR1 MNHEY, CDR2 SVGEGT. Trimming pared 6 bases from V and 1 base from J, leaving 13 bases between. The CDR3 is 15 residues long. The CDR3 nucleotides read TGTGCCAGCAGCAACAGGGTTAGGAGCAATCAGCCCCAGCATTTT. Translating it yields CASSNRVRSNQPQHF.

V and J are TRBV9 and TRBJ2-1, with 8 nucleotides matching TRBD2. Germline trimming cut 0 bases from V and 6 bases from J; bases unmatched to any gene: 8. The CDR3 covers 16 residues. CDR1 and CDR2 (germline): SGDLS, YYNGEE. CDR3 loop: CASSVATGGRFNEQFF. Written as DNA, the CDR3 is TGTGCCAGCAGCGTAGCTACGGGAGGGCGATTCAATGAGCAGTTCTTC.

V usage is TRBV30 and J usage is TRBJ1-4; TRBD1 matches 10 bases. This CDR3 has 14 residues. The J segment lost 3 bases and the V segment lost 5 bases, leaving 3 bases of the junction unmatched. Germline CDR1 GTSNPN, CDR2 SVGIG (reference sequence). DNA for the CDR3: TGTGCCTGGGACAGGGGGCCTCCTAATGAAAAACTGTTTTTT. It codes for CAWDRGPPNEKLFF.

This chain uses TRBV6-5 with TRBJ1-6; D gene uncertain. Trimming pared 2 bases from V and 9 bases from J, leaving 17 bases between. There are 16 residues in the CDR3. The germline V gene has CDR1 MNHEY and CDR2 SVGAGI. CDR3 loop: CASSYEGSPGSSPLHF. The CDR3 DNA reads TGTGCCAGCAGTTACGAGGGAAGTCCGGGAAGTTCACCCCTCCACTTT.

The V gene is TRBV2, the J gene TRBJ1-2, with D uncertain. CDR3 size: 14 residues. The germline gives CDR1 SNHLY, CDR2 FYNNEI. The V gene lost 3 bases and the J gene lost 6 bases, with 14 bases spanning the gap. CDR3 sequence: CASSERGKTNGYTF. In nucleotides, the CDR3 is TGTGCCAGCAGTGAGAGAGGGAAGACCAATGGCTACACCTTC.

The chain uses TRBV4-1 and TRBJ1-2; 9 bases match TRBD1. This CDR3 is built from 15 residues. The germline V gene encodes CDR1 MGHRA and CDR2 YSYEKL. The V and J ends lost 1 base and 4 bases, in that order; junction bases with no gene match: 4. The CDR3 DNA follows: TGCGCCAGCAGCCAAGCCCCGGGACAGGGCTATGGCTACACCTTC. Translated, it gives CASSQAPGQGYGYTF.

This clone appeared a few times. The J gene is TRBJ1-5, the V gene TRBV4-2; TRBD1 agrees at 10 bases. With 2 bases clipped from V and 2 bases from J, the junction kept 3 bases outside the gene matches. The V gene's germline CDR1 is LGHNA and CDR2 YNFKEQ. The CDR3 has 16 amino acids. The chain's CDR3 is CASSQFGTGGNQPQHF. The CDR3 nucleotides read TGTGCCAGCAGCCAATTCGGGACAGGGGGCAATCAGCCCCAGCATTTT.

The rearrangement joins TRBV24-1 to TRBJ2-5; 10 nucleotides agree with TRBD1. V trimming: 4 bases; J trimming: 3 bases; junction bases outside the gene matches: 4. From germline, CDR1 is KGHDR and CDR2 SFDVKD. The CDR3 is 15 residues long. The CDR3, as DNA: TGTGCCACCAGTGACTGGACAGGGGGGAAAGAGACCCAGTACTTC. This translates into CATSDWTGGKETQYF.

The rearrangement joins TRBV4-1 to TRBJ2-7; 7 nucleotides line up with TRBD1. Germline V CDR1 and CDR2: MGHRA, YSYEKL. The CDR3 has 15 residues. Trimming removed 4 bases from V and 1 base from J; junction bases left unmatched: 7. The CDR3 DNA sequence: TGCGCCAGCAGCCGGAACAGGGGAAGTTCCTACGAGCAGTACTTC. Translated: CASSRNRGSSYEQYF.

The CDR3 DNA follows: TGCGCCAGCAGGGATAAGGGGGCTGGCTCGAACACTGAAGCTTTCTTT. It translates to CASRDKGAGSNTEAFF. The chain combines TRBV4-1 with TRBJ1-1; the match to TRBD1 covers 7 bases. The length of the CDR3 is 16 residues. V was pared by 6 bases and J by 1 base, with 11 bases of the junction left unmatched. Looked up from germline, CDR1 is MGHRA and CDR2 is YSYEKL.

CDR3 sequence (DNA): TGTGCCAGCAGTTACTCGGGAGTTATAGCGGGAAGGAGGACCCAGTACTTC. Translated: CASSYSGVIAGRRTQYF. The V gene is TRBV6-2 or TRBV6-3, the J gene TRBJ2-5, with TRBD2 matching 8 bases. The CDR3 has 17 amino acids. Germline CDR1 MNHEY, CDR2 SVGEGT. V shed 0 bases, J shed 7 bases, and the junction held 13 bases outside the gene matches.

This chain links TRBV6-5 with TRBJ1-2; 8 bases match TRBD1. Germline CDR1 MNHEY, CDR2 SVGAGI. CDR3 length: 13 residues. V trimming: 6 bases; J trimming: 4 bases; junction bases outside the gene matches: 4. In DNA, the CDR3 is TGTGCCAGCAGCATGGACAGGGTCTATGGCTACACCTTC. Protein: CASSMDRVYGYTF.

Note on this clone: It may be a read error: a sequence one base away is much more abundant. The same CDR3 also results from other DNA sequences found in this sample. The chain carries TRBV9 and TRBJ2-1, with D perhaps TRBD2 (6 bases). With 0 bases removed from V and 0 bases from J, the gap between germline ends came to 7 bases. The CDR3 is made up of 15 amino acids. Per germline, CDR1 SGDLS and CDR2 YYNGEE. The chain's CDR3 is CASSVGRGSYNEQFF. In DNA form, the CDR3 reads TGTGCCAGCAGCGTAGGGAGGGGCTCCTACAATGAGCAGTTCTTC.

The rearrangement links TRBV6-6 to TRBJ1-4; the D gene is possibly TRBD1 (6 bases). CDR3 length equals 12 residues. Germline V gene sequence: CDR1 MNHNY, CDR2 SVGAGI (reference sequence). V lost 6 bases and J lost 8, with 10 bases in between. The CDR3 here is CASRAGQEKLFF. In DNA form, the CDR3 reads TGTGCCAGCAGAGCAGGACAGGAAAAACTGTTTTTT.

This clone was observed at least ten times. The rearrangement uses TRBV9 and TRBJ1-6; D call uncertain. The V and J ends lost 3 bases and 7 bases respectively, with 11 bases between them. CDR1 and CDR2 from the germline V gene are SGDLS and YYNGEE. The CDR3 length is 14 residues. This chain's CDR3 is CASSDTTGNSPLHF. The CDR3 region has the DNA TGTGCCAGCAGCGATACAACGGGGAATTCACCCCTCCACTTT.

The genes are TRBV3-1 (or the pseudogene TRBV3-2) and TRBJ1-6, with TRBD1 matching over 7 bases. CDR1 LGHDT and CDR2 YNNKEL come from the germline V gene (reference sequence). The CDR3 has 15 amino acids. The V gene end was trimmed by 7 bases and the J gene end by 6 bases; junction bases not matched to a gene: 9. CDR3 coding DNA: TGTGCCAGCAACTTCAAGGGGGACAGTAATTCACCCCTCCACTTT. Translating it yields CASNFKGDSNSPLHF.

This rearrangement joins TRBV20-1 to TRBJ1-1; no firm D call. CDR1 is DFQATT and CDR2 is SNEGSKA in the germline V gene (reference sequence). The CDR3 is 11 residues long. Trimming shortened V by 3 bases and J by 8 bases, and 10 bases separated the two germline ends. As DNA, the CDR3 is TGCAGTGCTAGGGTTCTGGCCGAAGCTTTCTTT. Its translation: CSARVLAEAFF.

The V call is TRBV6-4, the J call TRBJ1-2, with D possibly matching TRBD1 (5 bases). V lost 2 bases and J 4 bases, leaving 20 bases between the germline ends. Germline assignment: CDR1 MRHNA and CDR2 SNTAGT. The CDR3 has 17 amino acids. CDR3 nucleotides: TGTGCCAGCAGTGACGGACATGGGGCAGGGACTGGCTATGGCTACACCTTC. This gives the protein CASSDGHGAGTGYGYTF.

The chain couples TRBV12-5 to TRBJ2-5; tentatively, D is TRBD2 (5 bases). Trimming took off 5 bases at V and 4 bases at J, with 17 bases between the two ends. Germline V gene lookup returns CDR1 LGHNT and CDR2 FRNRAP. This CDR3 spans 15 amino acids. The CDR3 coding sequence is TGTGCTAGTGGTCCGGCTGGGGAGCTAGTAGAGACCCAGTACTTC. As protein: CASGPAGELVETQYF.

This clone occurred once. The chain links TRBV5-6 to TRBJ2-7; D gene uncertain. CDR1 and CDR2 from the germline V gene are SGHDT and YYEEEE. V gave up 0 bases and J gave up 0 bases, with 4 bases separating them. This CDR3 has 13 amino acids. The CDR3 DNA follows: TGTGCCAGCAGCTTGGCCAGCTCCTACGAGCAGTACTTC. It is translated as CASSLASSYEQYF.

The chain has TRBV15 and TRBJ2-4; 7 nucleotides align to TRBD2. The CDR3 runs to 15 residues. The ends lost 1 base at V and 6 bases at J; junction bases unmatched: 6. Germline V gene sequence: CDR1 LNHNV, CDR2 YYDKDF (reference sequence). In DNA form, the CDR3 reads TGTGCCACCAGCAGAGGGGGGACTACTCTAAACATTCAGTACTTC. This encodes CATSRGGTTLNIQYF.

The chain is built from TRBV5-5 and TRBJ1-1; perhaps TRBD1 as D (5 bases). Germline V gene sequence: CDR1 SGHKS, CDR2 YYEKEE (reference sequence). This CDR3 is 15 amino acids long. The V end lost 7 bases, the J end lost 3 bases, and 19 bases lay between the germline ends. The CDR3, as DNA: TGTGCCAGCGGTCGGGTTATTGGGGGGTACACTGAAGCTTTCTTT. Translated, it gives CASGRVIGGYTEAFF.